These 22 T cell receptor delta chains originate from one sample sequenced in a study of gamma-delta chains in newborns, infants, children. TCRdb re-called the reads using CATT. The table includes about 4,100 delta-chain clones, approximately 0.6% detected once. The source material was blood. These receptors were taken from a child who was a newborn, infant or young child, either healthy, febrile or measles-vaccinated (not recorded which).

On this clone itself: One base away lies a much larger clone, so this may be a sequencing read error. J is TRDJ1 and V is TRDV2; 12 positions match TRDD3. The CDR3 is 19 residues long. CDR1 GEAIGNYY and CDR2 EKD come from the germline V gene. CDR3 region: CACDPVLGDTRTWTDKPIF. In DNA, the CDR3 is TGTGCCTGTGACCCCGTACTGGGGGATACTCGTACCTGGACCGATAAACCCATCTTT.

To note about this clone: TCRdb's protein for this DNA is that of a much larger clone and differs from the translation at residue 5, likely a read error; the protein shown is the DNA translation. V gene TRDV2 combines with J gene TRDJ1; 9 nucleotides agree with TRDD3. Germline V CDR1 and CDR2: GEAIGNYY, EKD. The CDR3 has 15 amino acids. The V segment lost 3 bases and the J segment 2 bases; nucleotides outside the gene matches: 6. Here the CDR3 reads CACDDYWGRTDKLIF. CDR3 nucleotide sequence: TGTGCCTGTGACGACTACTGGGGGAGGACCGATAAACTCATCTTT.

This clone was counted between two and nine times. Since a far larger clone is one base different, this is likely a read error. Within the sample, other DNA sequences also encode this same CDR3. V and J are TRDV2 and TRDJ1; D remains ambiguous. This CDR3 has 15 residues. The germline V gene has CDR1 GEAIGNYY and CDR2 EKD. V lost 0 bases to trimming and J lost 0 bases, with 10 bases between them. The CDR3 sequence: CACDTGAPYTDKLIF. In nucleotides, the CDR3 is TGTGCCTGTGACACCGGGGCCCCGTACACCGATAAACTCATCTTT.

This clone counts as large. Additional DNA sequences in this sample encode the identical CDR3. The chain employs TRDV2 and TRDJ3; 9 bases match TRDD3. The CDR3 is made up of 17 amino acids. The germline gives CDR1 GEAIGNYY, CDR2 EKD. V was clipped by 1 base and J by 0 bases; unmatched bases: 0. The CDR3 DNA is TGTGCCTGTGACACTGGGGGATACTCCTGGGACACCCGACAGATGTTTTTC. It translates to CACDTGGYSWDTRQMFF.

As regards this clone: The protein given by TCRdb reflects a much larger clone and differs at residue 18 from this DNA's translation, likely from a read error; the protein shown is the DNA's translation. The V gene is TRDV2, the J gene TRDJ2, with 13 bases matching TRDD3. The J call may be incorrect, as the DNA end agrees better with TRDJ1. Per germline, CDR1 GEAIGNYY and CDR2 EKD. This CDR3 comprises 19 residues. CDR3 in DNA: TGTGCCTGTGACACCCTTGTACTGGGGGATACGCGGGAGACAGCACAACTCATCTTT. Amino acid sequence: CACDTLVLGDTRETAQLIF.

A note on this clone: The protein TCRdb gives is from a much larger clone and does not agree with this DNA's translation at residue 6, likely a read error; the protein shown here comes from the DNA. The chain combines TRDV2 with TRDJ3; D gene uncertain. V lost 3 bases and J 1 base, leaving 9 bases between the germline ends. The CDR3 is 16 residues long. CDR1 and CDR2 (germline): GEAIGNYY, EKD. As DNA, the CDR3 is TGTGCCTGTGACTGGAGGACATCCTGGGACACCCGACAGATGTTTTTC. As protein: CACDWRTSWDTRQMFF.

For this clone: The mismatch at residue 12 between this DNA's translation and the TCRdb protein of a much larger clone likely reflects a read error; the protein shown is translated from the DNA. The sample holds other DNA sequences that translate to the same CDR3. The rearrangement links TRDV2 to TRDJ3, with 12 bases lining up with TRDD3. Germline V CDR1 and CDR2: GEAIGNYY, EKD. The CDR3 totals 19 residues. The CDR3 coding sequence is TGTGCCTGTGAACCACTGGGGGATACTATCTCCAGGGACACCCGACAGATGTTTTTC. This gives the protein CACEPLGDTISRDTRQMFF.

This clone came up a few times. This may be a read error, as it is one base from a much larger clone. Other DNA sequences in this sample translate to the same CDR3. This sequence joins TRDV2 and TRDJ3, with 12 bases that match TRDD3. This CDR3 has 19 amino acids. Germline CDR1 is GEAIGNYY and CDR2 is EKD. The CDR3 loop reads CACDRGTGGYSWDTRQMFF. The CDR3 DNA reads as TGTGCCTGTGACAGGGGTACTGGGGGATACTCCTGGGACACCCGACAAATGTTTTTC.

Details on this clone: The protein given by TCRdb reflects a much larger clone and differs at residue 6 from this DNA's translation, likely from a read error; the protein shown is the DNA's translation. This chain uses TRDV2 with TRDJ3; 8 bases match TRDD3. V gave up 4 bases and J gave up 0 bases; unmatched junction bases: 10. CDR1 GEAIGNYY and CDR2 EKD come from the germline V gene. The CDR3 contains 19 residues. CDR3 nucleotides: TGTGCCTGTGAACCCACCTGGGGGACTTCCTCCTGGGACACCCGACAGATGTTTTTC. This translates into CACEPTWGTSSWDTRQMFF.

A word on this clone: Relative to the germline gene, one junction end is altered; a read error may explain this. Other DNA sequences in the same sample also yield this CDR3. This chain links TRAV29/DV5 with TRDJ2; the match to TRDD3 covers 12 bases. This CDR3 has 15 amino acids. Looked up from germline, CDR1 is NSMFDY and CDR2 is ISSIKDK. CDR3 coding DNA: TGCGCGGCAAGCGCTGGGGGATACGCGACAGCACAACTCTTCTTT. Protein product: CAASAGGYATAQLFF.

As for this clone: A far larger clone is a single base away, which makes a read error likely. Other DNA sequences from this sample encode an identical CDR3 as well. The V and J genes are TRDV2 and TRDJ3, with 9 bases aligning to TRDD3. CDR3 size: 15 residues. The germline V gene has CDR1 GEAIGNYY and CDR2 EKD. The CDR3 nucleotides read TGTGCCCGTGACTGGGGGACCTGGGACACCCGACAGATGTTTTTC. Encoded protein: CARDWGTWDTRQMFF.

In regard to this clone: TCRdb pairs this DNA with a much larger clone's protein that differs at residue 11, likely a read error; the protein shown was translated from the DNA. The chain combines TRDV2 with TRDJ2; TRDD3 agrees at 8 bases. The CDR3 is 16 amino acids. CDR1 GEAIGNYY and CDR2 EKD come from the germline V gene. The V gene end was trimmed by 2 bases and the J gene end by 6 bases; junction bases not matched to a gene: 10. The CDR3 bases are TGTGCCTGTGACAGGGGAGGGATACGCATGGCAGCACAACTCTTCTTT. This codes for CACDRGGIRMAAQLFF.

About this clone: Given a far larger clone just one base away, this is likely a sequencing read error. Within the sample, other DNA sequences also encode this same CDR3. The DNA for the CDR3 is TGTGCCTGTGACTCTCCGATTGTACTGGGGGACGTATGGGACACCCGACAGATGTTTTTC. It is translated as CACDSPIVLGDVWDTRQMFF. The rearrangement joins TRDV2 to TRDJ3; TRDD3 matches at 9 bases. Germline V gives CDR1 GEAIGNYY, CDR2 EKD. The CDR3 is 20 residues long. Trimming removed 3 bases from V and 4 bases from J; junction bases left unmatched: 15.

This clone was detected a few times. This is likely an artifact of a read error, given a far larger clone one base away. Other DNA sequences in this sample translate to the same CDR3. V is TRDV2 and J is TRDJ3; 8 nucleotides match TRDD3. The CDR3 contains 18 residues. The germline CDR1 and CDR2 sequences are GEAIGNYY and EKD. The chain's CDR3 is CACDTVGDFSWDTRQMFF. CDR3 coding DNA: TGTGCCTGTGACACCGTGGGGGATTTTTCCTGGGACACCCGACAGATGTTCTTC.

This clone is large. Other DNA sequences in the same sample also yield this CDR3. The gene calls are TRDV2 and TRDJ3, with D possibly TRDD3 on 5 matching bases. The V end lost 0 bases, the J end lost 3 bases, and 5 bases lay between the germline ends. The CDR3 spans 15 residues. Looked up from germline, CDR1 is GEAIGNYY and CDR2 is EKD. Here the CDR3 reads CACDTGYWDTRQMFF. CDR3 bases: TGTGCCTGTGACACCGGATACTGGGACACCCGACAGATGTTTTTC.

This sequence joins TRDV2 and TRDJ2; weak D call: TRDD3 (6 bases). With 3 bases removed from V and 0 bases from J, the gap between germline ends came to 31 bases. The CDR3 has 22 residues. CDR1 and CDR2 from the germline V gene are GEAIGNYY and EKD. CDR3 region: CACDRRILLVDTVRALTAQLFF. CDR3 sequence (DNA): TGTGCCTGTGACCGCCGTATATTACTGGTGGATACCGTCCGAGCTTTGACAGCACAACTCTTCTTT.

Note on this clone: This likely came from a read error, as a far larger clone is one base away. Distinct nucleotide sequences in the sample also encode this CDR3. The chain joins TRDV2 to TRDJ2; TRDD3 matches at 10 bases. The V gene's germline CDR1 is GEAIGNYY and CDR2 EKD. This CDR3 has 16 amino acids. The DNA for the CDR3 is TGTGCCTGTGACATACTGGGGGATGCTTTGACAGCGCAACTCTTCTTT. As protein: CACDILGDALTAQLFF.

On this clone: For this DNA, TCRdb reports the protein of a much larger clone, which diverges at residue 5, most likely from a read error; the protein presented here is translated directly from the DNA. This sequence joins TRDV2 and TRDJ2; TRDD3 aligns across 13 bases. V gave up 2 bases and J gave up 0 bases; unmatched junction bases: 8. The CDR3 covers 19 residues. The germline V gene has CDR1 GEAIGNYY and CDR2 EKD. CDR3 in DNA: TGTGCCTGTGACATACTGGGGGATACGCGTCCCTCTTTGACAGCACAACTCTTCTTT. It specifies CACDILGDTRPSLTAQLFF.

This clone ranks as medium-sized. This is likely an artifact of a read error, given a far larger clone one base away. The J gene is TRDJ2, the V gene TRDV2; 10 bases agree with TRDD3. Looked up from germline, CDR1 is GEAIGNYY and CDR2 is EKD. The CDR3 consists of 15 residues. CDR3 region: CACDVLGDLTAQPFF. The CDR3 DNA reads TGTGCCTGTGACGTACTGGGGGATTTGACAGCACAACCCTTCTTT.

This clone was seen more than once but under ten times. This may come from a read error, since a much larger clone is one base off. The same CDR3 also results from other DNA sequences found in this sample. V and J are TRDV2 and TRDJ2; 9 positions match TRDD3. The germline gives CDR1 GEAIGNYY, CDR2 EKD. V gave up 0 bases and J gave up 7 bases; unmatched junction bases: 20. The CDR3 runs 20 residues. CDR3 protein: CACDTLSLPRTGGYQAQLFF. In DNA, the CDR3 is TGTGCCTGTGACACCCTTTCACTTCCCCGTACCGGGGGATACCAAGCACAACTCTTCTTT.

Comment on this clone: It differs at one base from a far larger clone, so likely a read error. The J gene is TRDJ3, the V gene TRDV2, with D possibly being TRDD3 (5 bases). This CDR3 spans 19 amino acids. CDR1 is GEAIGNYY and CDR2 is EKD in the germline V gene. The CDR3 loop reads CACDTRIPLSSWDTRQVFF. The CDR3 DNA reads TGTGCCTGTGACACTAGGATTCCCCTTAGCTCCTGGGACACCCGACAGGTGTTTTTC.

This clone ranks as medium-sized (0.01 to 0.1%). The same CDR3 can be traced to other DNA sequences in this sample. The gene calls are TRDV1 and TRDJ1, with a possible D match to TRDD3 (5 bases). This CDR3 is 19 amino acids long. The V end lost 0 bases, the J end lost 0 bases, and 20 bases lay between the germline ends. Germline lookup yields CDR1 TSWWSYY and CDR2 QGS. The CDR3 reads CALGELPVHWQGHTDKLIF. CDR3 nucleotide sequence: TGTGCTCTTGGGGAACTTCCCGTCCACTGGCAGGGGCACACCGATAAACTCATCTTT.